Listed below are T cell receptor beta chains from one sample, sequenced in a study of T cell changes during pregnancy in multiple sclerosis. The protocol was immunoSEQ multiplex PCR, while the TCRdb copy is restricted to in-frame clones and leaves out a portion. The sample yields under 70,000 clones, 91% seen once. Sample: peripheral blood, taken after pregnancy. All receptors derive from a female donor in good health, enrolled as a control in a pregnancy study. CDR3s include the opening cysteine and the closing phenylalanine or tryptophan. Each record gives: V gene, J gene, D gene, clone size, CDR3 DNA, CDR3 protein. A D gene is named only where the DNA matches it firmly. Clone size is shown for a subset of rows, as once, few, many or a class of expanded clone.

TRBV30,TRBJ2-1,.,.,TGTGCCTGGAGTGTAGCCCGGGGCAATGAGCAGTTCTTC,CAWSVARGNEQFF
TRBV30,TRBJ2-5,.,.,TGTGCCTGGAGTTTTACAGGGGGGGCTGGGACCCAGTACTTC,CAWSFTGGAGTQYF
TRBV6-6,TRBJ2-5,TRBD2,.,TGTGCCAGCAGTCTTAGGCGGGGGGGCGGAAAGACCCAGTACTTC,CASSLRRGGGKTQYF
TRBV30,TRBJ1-3,.,.,TGTGCCTACGGGAGGGACGGAAACACCATATATTTT,CAYGRDGNTIYF
TRBV6-1,TRBJ1-3,.,once,TGTGCCAGCAGTGAACTCACCTCGGGGAACGCCCTATATTTT,CASSELTSGNALYF
TRBV5-1,TRBJ2-2,.,.,TGCGCCAGCAGCTTGACAGGTCCTAACACCGGGGAGCTGTTTTTT,CASSLTGPNTGELFF
TRBV5-8,TRBJ1-3,TRBD1,.,TGTGCCAGCAGCCCGGGACAGGCCATAGGAAACACCATATATTTT,CASSPGQAIGNTIYF
TRBV29-1,TRBJ1-1,TRBD1,.,TGCAGCGTCCGGACAGGGGGTTGGACTGAAGCTTTCTTT,CSVRTGGWTEAFF
TRBV6-5,TRBJ1-2,.,.,TGTGCCAGCAGCCCTGGCATTAACTATGGCTACACCTTC,CASSPGINYGYTF
TRBV19,TRBJ1-1,TRBD1,.,TGTGCCAGTATTTCGGGACAGGGGTTTAGCACTGAAGCTTTCTTT,CASISGQGFSTEAFF
TRBV2,TRBJ2-7,.,.,TGTGCCAGCATGCGGGTTAGCTCCTACGAGCAGTACTTC,CASMRVSSYEQYF
TRBV4-3,TRBJ2-7,.,.,TGCGCCAGCAGCCAGCTCTTGGCAGGGTTCGACGAGCAGTACTTC,CASSQLLAGFDEQYF
TRBV9,TRBJ1-4,.,.,TGTGCCAGCAGCGTCGGCAGGGCTCCAACTAATGAAAAACTGTTTTTT,CASSVGRAPTNEKLFF
TRBV12-5,TRBJ1-5,TRBD1,.,TGTGCTAGTGGTTTGGTACACCGACAGGGAGTAAATCGCGGGTTCAATCAGCCCCAGCATTTT,CASGLVHRQGVNRGFNQPQHF
TRBV5-1,TRBJ2-3,.,once,TGCGCCAGCAGCTTGGGACCTAATAGGGGCCAAACAGATACGCAGTATTTT,CASSLGPNRGQTDTQYF
TRBV19,TRBJ2-7,TRBD2,.,TGTGCCAGTACCTCGACTAGCGGGCGCTACGAGCAGTACTTC,CASTSTSGRYEQYF
TRBV7-2,TRBJ1-2,.,once,TGTGCCAGCAGCCCACCGGGAAACTATGGCTACACCTTC,CASSPPGNYGYTF
TRBV30,TRBJ1-1,.,once,TGTGCCTGGGGTGGGAGAGTTAACACTGAAGCTTTCTTT,CAWGGRVNTEAFF